A single T cell receptor beta chain is shown here with its context. These data belong to a study of blood T cell repertoires in COVID-19. Overall study: Whether acute or convalescent, the COVID-19 samples came from the United States, Italy and Spain.

The germline gives CDR1 SGHNT, CDR2 YYREEE (reference sequence). V was cut by 1 base and J by 4 bases, with 11 bases left in between. The CDR3 loop spans 15 amino acids. The table came from immunoSEQ multiplex PCR; TCRdb's copy has only in-frame clones and leaves some out. The sample yields under 140,000 clones, roughly 85% seen once. The sequencing sample was made of peripheral blood. This sequence joins TRBV5-4 and TRBJ2-2, with D possibly TRBD2 on 7 matching bases. This TCR was recovered from a woman aged 80 or over with active or convalescent COVID-19. The CDR3 sequence: CASSLREGGTGELFF. For the CDR3, the DNA is TGTGCCAGCAGCTTGAGGGAGGGGGGCACCGGGGAGCTGTTTTTT.